Below are 32 T cell receptor beta chains sequenced from a single sample in a study of T cells in Graves' hyperthyroidism and ophthalmopathy. RNA transcripts provided the source from which TCR beta CDR3 regions were amplified. With the HTBI primer set, the TCR CDR3 went through a first round of RT-PCR. TCRdb passed the multiplex PCR reads through MiXCR, listing each CDR3 protein once. The sample shows approximately 690,000 distinct CDR3 sequences, around 21% of them seen only once. What was sequenced was blood. The receptor set was obtained from a man aged 25-45 years with Graves' ophthalmopathy.

The genes are TRBV7-2 and TRBJ2-1; 13 bases map to TRBD2. The CDR3 runs 18 residues. Germline assignment: CDR1 SGHTA and CDR2 FQGNSA. V lost 4 bases to trimming and J lost 7 bases; unmatched junction nucleotides: 13. CDR3 sequence: CASSSSTSGRAEENEQFF. CDR3 DNA: TGTGCCAGCAGCTCGAGTACTAGCGGGAGGGCCGAAGAAAATGAGCAGTTCTTC.

V is TRBV2 and J is TRBJ2-3; TRBD1 aligns across 7 bases. V lost 6 bases and J lost 4; bases outside the gene matches: 1. Per the germline V gene, CDR1 is SNHLY and CDR2 is FYNNEI. The CDR3 consists of 12 residues. CDR3: CASRQGPDTQYF. The CDR3 DNA reads TGTGCCAGCAGACAGGGGCCAGATACGCAGTATTTT.

The chain employs TRBV20-1 and TRBJ2-2, with 7 bases matching TRBD2. The ends lost 0 bases at V and 7 bases at J; junction bases unmatched: 11. The CDR3 is 16 amino acids. The germline V gene encodes CDR1 DFQATT and CDR2 SNEGSKA (reference sequence). CDR3 loop: CSARDRREGLLGELFF. The DNA of the CDR3 is TGCAGTGCTAGAGATCGGAGGGAGGGCCTTCTCGGGGAGCTGTTTTTT.

The rearrangement joins TRBV29-1 to TRBJ2-5; 7 bases agree with TRBD2. Germline V gene lookup returns CDR1 SQVTM and CDR2 ANQGSEA. V shed 4 bases and J 11 bases; nucleotides not matched to a gene: 10. The CDR3 consists of 12 residues. CDR3 region: CSVVSGASGQYF. The CDR3 DNA is TGCAGCGTTGTGAGCGGGGCCTCCGGACAGTACTTC.

The chain links TRBV7-3 to TRBJ2-3, with 13 bases lining up with TRBD2. The CDR3 sequence is 13 residues long. Unmatched junction bases numbered 2, after V lost 8 bases and J lost 6 bases. Germline-derived CDR1 and CDR2 are SGHTA and FQGTGA. The CDR3 loop reads CASELAGGDTQYF. In DNA form, the CDR3 reads TGTGCCAGCGAACTAGCGGGAGGGGATACGCAGTATTTT.

The genes are TRBV19 and TRBJ1-1, with unresolved D. The CDR3 totals 15 residues. V was pared by 0 bases and J by 3 bases, with 11 bases between. From germline, CDR1 is LNHDA and CDR2 SQIVND (reference sequence). The chain's CDR3 is CASSIDNWGDTEAFF. For the CDR3, the DNA is TGTGCCAGTAGTATAGATAACTGGGGAGACACTGAAGCTTTCTTT.

The chain is built from TRBV20-1 and TRBJ2-7; 14 bases align to TRBD2. V was pared by 7 bases and J by 4 bases, with 9 bases of the junction left unmatched. This CDR3 comprises 15 residues. Germline V gene lookup returns CDR1 DFQATT and CDR2 SNEGSKA (reference sequence). CDR3 sequence reads: CSVRGTSGRGYEQYF. The CDR3 coding sequence is TGCAGTGTCAGAGGGACTAGCGGGAGAGGTTACGAGCAGTACTTC.

This clonotype showed up many times. The chain joins TRBV30 to TRBJ2-1, with a possible D match to TRBD2 (5 bases). The CDR3 spans 12 residues. Germline CDR1 reads GTSNPN; CDR2 reads SVGIG (reference sequence). Trimming left V 3 bases short and J 6 bases short, with 9 bases between. The DNA of the CDR3 is TGTGCCTGGAGCGGGGTGGGCAATGAGCAGTTCTTC. Translating it yields CAWSGVGNEQFF.

At least ten counts were recorded for this clonotype. The chain carries TRBV7-2 and TRBJ1-5; D ambiguous. This CDR3 region has 15 residues. Trimming stripped 5 bases from V and 0 bases from J, with 11 bases between. CDR1 is SGHTA and CDR2 is FQGNSA in the germline V gene. CDR3 loop: CASSTQSYSNQPQHF. The CDR3 nucleotides read TGTGCCAGCAGCACGCAGAGTTATAGCAATCAGCCCCAGCATTTT.

This chain links TRBV5-8 with TRBJ2-1, with D maybe TRBD1 (6 bases). The length of the CDR3 is 14 residues. Trimming shortened V by 3 bases and J by 3 bases, and 10 bases separated the two germline ends. Germline lookup yields CDR1 SGHTS and CDR2 YDEGEE. CDR3 in amino acids: CASSYRDNYNEQFF. The CDR3 DNA reads TGTGCCAGCAGCTATCGGGACAACTACAATGAGCAGTTCTTC.

This clonotype was detected many times. The chain links TRBV30 to TRBJ2-1; TRBD1 matches 7 bases. V was clipped by 5 bases and J by 2 bases; unmatched bases: 3. The germline gives CDR1 GTSNPN, CDR2 SVGIG (reference sequence). The CDR3 sequence is 13 residues long. CDR3 loop: CAWGQETYNEQFF. CDR3 bases: TGTGCCTGGGGACAGGAAACCTACAATGAGCAGTTCTTC.

This clonotype occurred a few times. This chain links TRBV30 with TRBJ1-1, with no clear D. Germline V gene lookup returns CDR1 GTSNPN and CDR2 SVGIG (reference sequence). This CDR3 is built from 14 residues. Trimming took 0 bases from V and 8 from J, leaving 16 bases between them. DNA for the CDR3: TGTGCCTGGAGTGTAATTTTGGGTGAGGGAGAAGCTTTCTTT. Amino acid sequence: CAWSVILGEGEAFF.

In this sample, this clonotype turned up many times. The V gene is TRBV12-3 or TRBV12-4, the J gene TRBJ2-7; D is unclear. Trimming removed 6 bases at V and 1 base at J, with 4 bases between. The CDR3 runs 11 residues. The CDR3 region is CASSISYEQYF. The CDR3 DNA sequence: TGTGCCAGCAGCATATCCTACGAGCAGTACTTC.

The chain combines TRBV10-1 with TRBJ1-3; D is unresolved. The CDR3 consists of 12 residues. Trimming removed 7 bases at V and 6 bases at J, with 10 bases between. From germline, CDR1 is WNHNN and CDR2 SYGVQD (reference sequence). CDR3 amino acids: CASKGPVNTIYF. The CDR3 DNA reads TGCGCCAGCAAAGGGCCTGTAAACACCATATATTTT.

This clonotype came up a few times. The V gene is TRBV12-3 or TRBV12-4, the J gene TRBJ2-7; D tentatively fits TRBD1 or TRBD2 (5 bases each). The CDR3 totals 19 residues. V was pared by 0 bases and J by 3 bases, with 24 bases between. CDR3 bases: TGTGCCAGCAGTTTAGCCGAGCAGGGACCTAGGCTCATAGTCTACGAGCAGTACTTC. Translating gives CASSLAEQGPRLIVYEQYF.

CDR3 sequence reads: CASSLYRYRGQGLGQPQHF. DNA of the CDR3: TGTGCCAGCAGTTTATATAGATATCGGGGGCAGGGGCTCGGCCAGCCCCAGCATTTT. J is TRBJ1-5 and V is TRBV28; tentatively, D is TRBD1 (6 bases). This CDR3 has 19 amino acids. Trimming removed 1 base at V and 7 bases at J, with 26 bases between. Per the germline V gene, CDR1 is MDHEN and CDR2 is SYDVKM.

In regard to this clonotype: The junction departs from germline at one end; a sequencing error may be responsible. CDR3: CASIYRPGGGSNQPQHF. CDR3 DNA: TGTGCCAGCATTTACCGGCCAGGGGGCGGGAGCAATCAGCCCCAGCATTTT. The J gene is TRBJ1-5, the V gene TRBV6-8; TRBD1 aligns across 8 bases. Germline values: CDR1 MNHGY, CDR2 SAAAGT. This CDR3 is built from 17 residues.

V usage is TRBV7-9 and J usage is TRBJ2-1; D remains ambiguous. V shed 1 base and J shed 7 bases, with 5 bases lying between them. Germline V gene data show CDR1 as SEHNR and CDR2 as FQNEAQ (reference sequence). CDR3 length: 12 amino acids. The CDR3, as DNA: TGTGCCAGCAGCTTAGGAAAAAATGAGCAGTTCTTC. It yields the protein CASSLGKNEQFF.

The V call is TRBV6-1, the J call TRBJ1-6, with 7 nucleotides matching TRBD1. V dropped 1 base and J dropped 7; count of bases not matched to a gene: 4. In germline, CDR1 is MNHNS, CDR2 SASEGT. CDR3 length: 15 amino acids. The CDR3 protein is CASSEGDRENSPLHF. The CDR3, as DNA: TGTGCCAGCAGTGAAGGAGACAGGGAGAATTCACCCCTCCACTTT.

This clonotype was seen ten or more times. The chain uses TRBV6-1 and TRBJ2-7; 7 bases line up with TRBD1. This CDR3 is built from 17 residues. CDR1 is MNHNS, CDR2 SASEGT, per germline. With 7 bases clipped from V and 4 bases from J, the junction kept 19 bases outside the gene matches. CDR3 sequence reads: CASTEGRGTVLKYEQYF. In DNA, the CDR3 is TGTGCCAGCACCGAAGGACGTGGGACAGTCCTCAAGTACGAGCAGTACTTC.

The rearrangement uses TRBV28 and TRBJ1-2, with D perhaps TRBD1 (6 bases). The germline gives CDR1 MDHEN, CDR2 SYDVKM. The CDR3 has 14 residues. The V gene lost 4 bases and the J gene lost 4 bases, with 13 bases spanning the gap. CDR3 region: CASSSSGVSYGYTF. In DNA, the CDR3 is TGTGCCAGCAGTTCATCAGGGGTTAGCTATGGCTACACCTTC.

The genes are TRBV28 and TRBJ1-1; D is ambiguous. V was pared by 5 bases and J by 5 bases, with 9 bases between. This CDR3 has 12 amino acids. Germline CDR1 is MDHEN and CDR2 is SYDVKM. The CDR3 DNA is TGTGCCAGCAGTGAACTCGGAACTGAAGCTTTCTTT. Amino acid sequence: CASSELGTEAFF.

With respect to this clonotype: Since a much larger clone is just one base distant, this may be a read error. The V and J genes are TRBV5-4 and TRBJ1-2; perhaps TRBD1 as D (5 bases). This CDR3 contains 13 residues. CDR1 is SGHNT and CDR2 is YYREEE in the germline V gene (reference sequence). With 4 bases removed from V and 4 bases from J, the gap between germline ends came to 11 bases. CDR3 sequence (DNA): TGTGCCAGCAGCCGGGACGAGGCCTATGGCTACACCTTC. It encodes CASSRDEAYGYTF.

This rearrangement joins TRBV7-2 to TRBJ2-3; 7 positions match TRBD2. V dropped 4 bases and J dropped 5; count of bases not matched to a gene: 3. In germline, CDR1 is SGHTA, CDR2 FQGNSA. This CDR3 is 13 amino acids long. The CDR3 DNA sequence: TGTGCCAGCAGCTCGGGGGAGGGAGATACGCAGTATTTT. This translates into CASSSGEGDTQYF. Full variable domain (remainder filled in from reference TRBV7-2 and TRBJ2-3): GAGVSQSPSNKVTEKGKDVELRCDPISGHTALYWYRQSLGQGLEFLIYFQGNSAPDKSGLPSDRFSAERTGGSVSTLTIQRTQQEDSAVYLCASSSGEGDTQYFGPGTRLTVL.

The chain has TRBV7-8 and TRBJ1-3, with 8 positions matching TRBD1. V lost 4 bases to trimming and J lost 1 base; unmatched junction nucleotides: 6. This CDR3 contains 16 residues. From germline, CDR1 is SGHVS and CDR2 FQNEAQ. The CDR3 region is CASSSRQGKSGNTIYF. In nucleotides, the CDR3 is TGTGCCAGCAGCTCGAGACAGGGGAAGTCTGGAAACACCATATATTTT.

In its sample, this clonotype was seen a few times. The chain combines TRBV18 with TRBJ2-1, with D perhaps TRBD2 (5 bases). Trimming shortened V by 0 bases and J by 0 bases, and 12 bases separated the two germline ends. The germline CDR1 and CDR2 sequences are KGHSH and LQKENI. The CDR3 contains 17 residues. DNA of the CDR3: TGTGCCAGCTCACCACCGGCGCGGAGGAGCTCCTACAATGAGCAGTTCTTC. Translated, it gives CASSPPARRSSYNEQFF.

This chain connects TRBV25-1 to TRBJ2-5; D call uncertain. The V end lost 2 bases, the J end lost 1 base, and 11 bases lay between the germline ends. The CDR3 covers 15 residues. Per germline, CDR1 MGHDK and CDR2 SYGVNS. The CDR3 DNA is TGTGCCAGCAGTGAAGCGAGACCGTCCCAAGAGACCCAGTACTTC. Translated: CASSEARPSQETQYF.

This clonotype was counted a few times. The chain joins TRBV6-1 to TRBJ1-5; no firm D call. This CDR3 is built from 13 residues. The V and J ends lost 7 bases and 4 bases respectively, with 11 bases between them. In germline, CDR1 is MNHNS, CDR2 SASEGT. CDR3 loop: CASTRGMNQPQHF. CDR3 nucleotide sequence: TGTGCCAGCACTCGAGGGATGAATCAGCCCCAGCATTTT.

At least ten counts were recorded for this clonotype. The chain links TRBV28 to TRBJ2-7; TRBD2 might be the D (5 bases). Germline-derived CDR1 and CDR2 are MDHEN and SYDVKM. The CDR3 runs to 13 residues. Between the trimmed V and J ends, which lost 5 bases and 2 bases, there was a span of 10 bases. The CDR3 coding sequence is TGTGCCAGCAGTCCGGGGTTCACCTACGAGCAGTACTTC. Translating it yields CASSPGFTYEQYF.

This clonotype has a count of ten or more. V usage is TRBV14 and J usage is TRBJ1-1; weak D call: TRBD1 (6 bases). Per the germline V gene, CDR1 is SGHDN and CDR2 is FVKESK. Trimming removed 6 bases at V and 2 bases at J, with 19 bases between. The CDR3 is made up of 16 amino acids. This chain's CDR3 is CASRPFTGTSNTEAFF. The DNA for the CDR3 is TGTGCCAGCAGACCCTTTACCGGGACATCTAACACTGAAGCTTTCTTT.

This chain connects TRBV29-1 to TRBJ1-2, with TRBD1 matching over 7 bases. The CDR3 contains 13 residues. Germline V gene sequence: CDR1 SQVTM, CDR2 ANQGSEA. V dropped 7 bases and J dropped 4; count of bases not matched to a gene: 9. Here the CDR3 reads CSALQGTSYGYTF. For the CDR3, the DNA is TGCAGCGCCTTACAGGGGACAAGCTATGGCTACACCTTC.

In nucleotides, the CDR3 is TGTGCCACCAGTGGGACGGACGGGAATAATCAGCCCCAGCATTTT. Translating gives CATSGTDGNNQPQHF. The J gene is TRBJ1-5, the V gene TRBV24-1; D not resolved. V lost 5 bases and J 4 bases, leaving 14 bases between the germline ends. CDR1 is KGHDR and CDR2 is SFDVKD in the germline V gene. The CDR3 sequence is 15 residues long.